This entry is about one T cell receptor (beta chain). What this receptor recognizes is not known. No base quality information exists; no much larger clone differs at one position. Library prep was done by the immunoSEQ multiplex PCR assay. What TCRdb holds here is the immuneACCESS table cut down to in-frame rearrangements. Part of the clones is not present; checked against another copy, under half of the missing clones reflect an unresolved V gene, and the others are unexplained. The sample table contains about 660,000 clones; only one count was recorded for around 87% of them. The top ten constitute 0.0095% to 0.011% of the sample. For CDR1 and CDR2, the germline V gene (reference sequence) lists MNHEY and SMNVEV. V loses 7 bases of germline sequence and J loses 6 bases, and the interval between the two ends is 16 bases. The CDR3 measures 13 amino acids from cysteine to phenylalanine. The sequence is cut down to CDR3 DNA, 39 bases in frame from base 1.

This sample is part of a study of shared T cell receptors in the human thymus (TCRdb year 2021). Concerning the study at large: The study examined how the human thymus generates shared, self-reactive T-cell receptor alpha chains.

The sample was also linked to a second study, of human thymus T cells. That second report states: Donors were immunologically healthy infants undergoing open corrective cardiac surgery for congenital heart defects in Finland. The thymus tissue came from surgical resects taken out during corrective cardiac surgery. Both the thymic and the peripheral blood repertoires appeared to show biased V and J gene segment usage. Highly overlapping thymic TCR repertoires among unrelated individuals were reported in the related research. The study described the TCR alpha and beta repertoires in under ten infant thymus samples and a few matching peripheral blood samples. The cohort included several male and two female infants, with donor ages spanning 7 to 244 days. Thymocytes were freed from the tissue by mechanical means and kept at -70 degrees C as pellets of roughly 9-30 million cells. Genomic DNA was extracted from frozen cell pellets with a QIAsymphony instrument. The immunoSEQ multiplex PCR assay was used to amplify the TCRB and TCRAD loci from a standardized quantity of quality-controlled genomic DNA. The amplicons spanned the V(D)J region and were long enough to cover the CDR3 and allow V and J genes to be identified. Amplicon sequencing was performed on an Illumina platform through the commercial immunoSEQ service. Primer bias and sequencing errors were corrected as previously described, and TCRAD and TCRB were defined on the basis of the IMGT database. Analysis of the repertoires was done with immunoSEQ Analyzer 3.0 and VDJTools and included basic statistics, V/J segment usage, diversity estimates, rarefaction and pairwise overlap. Chao1, ChaoE, Efron-Thisted, Shannon and inverse Simpson indices were used to estimate diversity, which was also estimated on datasets down-sampled to the smallest sample. Repertoire overlap was assessed by strict matching of CDR3 nucleotide sequence, V gene and J gene, and clustering was done by Jaccard-based multidimensional scaling. Thymus samples yielded on average approximately 800,000 unique TCRB clonotypes, compared with about 80,000 from blood samples.

The sequence was obtained from a boy younger than two with a congenital heart defect. Donor details come from another sample of the same person, matched by shared clones. The sequenced sample consisted of thymocytes. In this chain, TRBV27 is recombined with TRBJ2-7; the D gene is unclear. The CDR3 here reads CASTDIESLEQYF. In nucleotides, the sequence is TGTGCCAGCACCGACATCGAGTCGCTCGAGCAGTACTTC.